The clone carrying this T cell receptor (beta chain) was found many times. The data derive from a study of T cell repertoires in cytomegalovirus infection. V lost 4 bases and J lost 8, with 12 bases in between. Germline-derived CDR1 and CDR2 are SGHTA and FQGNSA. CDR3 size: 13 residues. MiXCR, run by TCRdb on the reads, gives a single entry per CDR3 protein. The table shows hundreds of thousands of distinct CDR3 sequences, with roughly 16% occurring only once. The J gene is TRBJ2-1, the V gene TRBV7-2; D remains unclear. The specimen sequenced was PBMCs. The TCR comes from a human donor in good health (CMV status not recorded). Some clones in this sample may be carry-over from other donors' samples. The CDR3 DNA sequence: TGTGCCAGCAGCTCGATAGGCGACTATGAGCAGTTCTTC. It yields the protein CASSSIGDYEQFF.